This TCR beta chain appears in the sequencing data of a study of blood T cell repertoires in COVID-19. V shed 4 bases and J shed 5 bases, with 13 bases lying between them. The CDR3 has 14 amino acids. Germline CDR1 LNHNV, CDR2 YYDKDF (reference sequence). Patients of the Seattle cohort, enrolled during active infection, were followed longitudinally. The count of this clone is one. Study processing details: Amplifying reference gene primers gave estimates of nucleated cell counts. The assay was immunoSEQ multiplex PCR, and TCRdb's table has in-frame clones only and misses some. V, J and clone size reflect that table, while D and trimming were determined from the DNA. The table records approximately 300,000 clones, 80% to 95% of them present only once.

The chain uses TRBV15 and TRBJ2-3, with a possible D match to TRBD2 (5 bases). The source material was peripheral blood. This sequence was found in a woman aged 25 to 39 with COVID-19, enrolled during active disease. The CDR3 reads CATSMTRAIDTQYF. The CDR3 DNA is TGTGCCACCAGCATGACGCGGGCGATAGATACGCAGTATTTT.